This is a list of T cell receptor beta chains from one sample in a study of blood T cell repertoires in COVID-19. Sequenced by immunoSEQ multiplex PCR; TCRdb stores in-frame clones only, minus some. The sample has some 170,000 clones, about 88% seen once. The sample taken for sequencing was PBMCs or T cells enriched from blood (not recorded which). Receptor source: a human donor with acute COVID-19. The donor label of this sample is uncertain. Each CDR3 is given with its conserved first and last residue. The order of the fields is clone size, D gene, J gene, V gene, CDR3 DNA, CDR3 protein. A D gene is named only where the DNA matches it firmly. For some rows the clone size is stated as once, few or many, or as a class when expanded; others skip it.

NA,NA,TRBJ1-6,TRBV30,TGTGCCTGGGTGACAGCTGGGAATTCACCCCTCCACTTT,CAWVTAGNSPLHF
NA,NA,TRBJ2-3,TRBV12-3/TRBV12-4,TGTGCCAGCAGCTACCCAGGGACGCAGTATTTT,CASSYPGTQYF
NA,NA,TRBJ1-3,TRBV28,TGTGCCAGCAGCCCCCATGTAGGGCAGGGAGGAAACACCATATATTTT,CASSPHVGQGGNTIYF
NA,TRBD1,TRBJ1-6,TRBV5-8,TGTGCCAGCAGCATAGACAGGGCTTTCCATAATTCACCCCTCCACTTT,CASSIDRAFHNSPLHF
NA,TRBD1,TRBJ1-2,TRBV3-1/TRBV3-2,TGTGCCAGCAGCGGACAGGAATTCTATGGCTACACCTTC,CASSGQEFYGYTF
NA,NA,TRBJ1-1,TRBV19,TGTGCCAGTAGGCTGGACAGCTCATACACTGAAGCTTTCTTT,CASRLDSSYTEAFF
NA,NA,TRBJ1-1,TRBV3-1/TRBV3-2,TGTGCCAGCAGCCATCCACCTTCTGTCGACAGGAACACTGAAGCTTTCTTT,CASSHPPSVDRNTEAFF
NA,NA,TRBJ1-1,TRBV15,TGTGCCACCGGGGGGGGGAACACTGAAGCTTTCTTT,CATGGGNTEAFF
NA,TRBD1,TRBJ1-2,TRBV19,TGTGCCAGCTCTTCCCGGGACAGCTATGGCTACACCTTC,CASSSRDSYGYTF
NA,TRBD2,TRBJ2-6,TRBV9,TGTGCCAGCAGCGTAGATGGCGGGAGCTCTGGGGCCAACGTCCTGACTTTC,CASSVDGGSSGANVLTF
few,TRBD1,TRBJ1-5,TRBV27,TGTGCCAGCAGCCCTGGACAGGGGGTCCGTAATCAGCCCCAGCATTTT,CASSPGQGVRNQPQHF
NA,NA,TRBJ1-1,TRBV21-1,TGTGCCAGCAGCAACTTCGACAGGGAGAACACTGAAGCTTTCTTT,CASSNFDRENTEAFF
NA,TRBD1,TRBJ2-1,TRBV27,TGTGCCAGCAGATCGAGACAGGGGCGCGGGAATGAGCAGTTCTTC,CASRSRQGRGNEQFF
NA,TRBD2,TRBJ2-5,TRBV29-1,TGCAGCGTTGAGGGGCGGGGGGGCATTGAGACCCAGTACTTC,CSVEGRGGIETQYF
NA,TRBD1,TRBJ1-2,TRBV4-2,TGTGCCAGCAGCCAAGATCTTGACGGACAGGACTATGGCTACACCTTC,CASSQDLDGQDYGYTF
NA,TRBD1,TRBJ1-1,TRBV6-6,TGTGCCAGCAGTTACCAGACAGGGCAGAACACTGAAGCTTTCTTT,CASSYQTGQNTEAFF
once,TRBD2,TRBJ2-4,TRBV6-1,TGTGCCAGCATCCCGACTAGCGGCATACTAAACATTCAGTACTTC,CASIPTSGILNIQYF
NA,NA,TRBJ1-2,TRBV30,TGTGCCTGGAGTGAGGGGGGGGTTCCTTATGGCTACACCTTC,CAWSEGGVPYGYTF
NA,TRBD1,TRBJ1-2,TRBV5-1,TGCGCCAGCAGCTTGGCCGAGGGGGCGAACTATGGCTACACCTTC,CASSLAEGANYGYTF
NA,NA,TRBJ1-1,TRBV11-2,TGTGCCAGCAGCTCTAGCTCCCTGGGCGCTTTCTTT,CASSSSSLGAFF
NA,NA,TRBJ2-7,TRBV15,TGTGCCACCAGCAGAGATGGGCCAGGGCAGTACTTC,CATSRDGPGQYF
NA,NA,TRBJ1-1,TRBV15,TGTGCCACCAGCAGCATACGGGGCACTGAAGCTTTCTTT,CATSSIRGTEAFF
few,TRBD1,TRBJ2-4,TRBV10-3,TGTGCCATCAGTGAGGGACAGGGCGAGGGCATTCAGTACTTC,CAISEGQGEGIQYF
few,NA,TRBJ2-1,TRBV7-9,TGTGCCAGCAGCCTTGGGACCGGGCGGGGTGAGCAGTTCTTC,CASSLGTGRGEQFF
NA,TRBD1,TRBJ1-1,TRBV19,TGTGCCAGTAGTACCCAGACAGGGGGGTCGGCTGAAGCTTTCTTT,CASSTQTGGSAEAFF
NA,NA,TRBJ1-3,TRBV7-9,TGTGCCAGCAGCTTATTCGGTCAGGCCCGCTCTGGAAACACCATATATTTT,CASSLFGQARSGNTIYF
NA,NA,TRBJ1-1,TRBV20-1,TGCAGTCGGAGGGAGAACACTGAAGCTTTCTTT,CSRRENTEAFF
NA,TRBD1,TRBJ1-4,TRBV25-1,TGTGCCAGCAGTGGTGACAGGGGCCCTAATGAAAAACTGTTTTTT,CASSGDRGPNEKLFF
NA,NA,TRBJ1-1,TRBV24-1,TGTGCCACCAGTGACCCCGACACTGAAGCTTTCTTT,CATSDPDTEAFF
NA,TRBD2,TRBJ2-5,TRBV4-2,TGTGCCAGCAGCCAACAAGGGGGACTAGCGGGGGGCAAAGAGACCCAGTACTTC,CASSQQGGLAGGKETQYF
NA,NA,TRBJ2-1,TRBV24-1,TGTGCCACCAGTGATTACAGGTACAATGAGCAGTTCTTC,CATSDYRYNEQFF
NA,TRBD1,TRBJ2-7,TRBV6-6,TGTGCCAGCAGCTCCGACAGGGTCTACGAGCAGTACTTC,CASSSDRVYEQYF
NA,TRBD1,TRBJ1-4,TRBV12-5,TGTGCTAGTGGTTTGGGGGGACAGGGAAATGAAAAACTGTTTTTT,CASGLGGQGNEKLFF
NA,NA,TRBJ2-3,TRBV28,TGTGCCAGCAGTTTCGGGGTCCTTGGGTACACAGATACGCAGTATTTT,CASSFGVLGYTDTQYF
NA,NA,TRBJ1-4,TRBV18,TGTGCCAGCTCACCAATCGGGCGCGGGGGTGAAAAACTGTTTTTT,CASSPIGRGGEKLFF
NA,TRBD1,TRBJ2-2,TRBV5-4,TGTGCCAGCAGCTTGGCGGCAGGGACAGTATACACCGGGGAGCTGTTTTTT,CASSLAAGTVYTGELFF
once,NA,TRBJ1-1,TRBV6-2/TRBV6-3,TGTGCCAGCAGTTATCAAGACTACGCTTTCTTT,CASSYQDYAFF
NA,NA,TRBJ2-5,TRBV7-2,TGTGCCAGCAGCTTGTTAGAGTGGTCAGAGACCCAGTACTTC,CASSLLEWSETQYF
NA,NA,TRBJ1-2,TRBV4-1,TGCGCCAGCAGCCAAGAGTCAGGGGTTGGGTATGGCTACACCTTC,CASSQESGVGYGYTF
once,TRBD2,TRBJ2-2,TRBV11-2,TGTGCCAGCAGCTTTGCCCGGGGGGGCGGGGAGCTGTTTTTT,CASSFARGGGELFF
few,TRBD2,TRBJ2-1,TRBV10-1,TGCGCCAGCTCGAAGGGCGGGGGTCCTTACAATGAGCAGTTCTTC,CASSKGGGPYNEQFF
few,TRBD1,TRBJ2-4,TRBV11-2,TGTGCCAGCAGCAATATGGGACAGGAAAAAAACATTCAGTACTTC,CASSNMGQEKNIQYF